What follows is one T cell receptor beta chain and its context. Its antigen is not identified. The V gene lost 6 bases and the J gene lost 7 bases, with 12 bases spanning the gap. The CDR3 runs to 12 residues. The source of the sample is a study of blood T cells in healthy people across ages. General study findings and limits: Among long-lived donors, naive CD4+ cells were more numerous and diversity higher than in aged donors.

The authors ran a second PCR of roughly 6 to 11 cycles using a sample-barcoded 5' primer and a J-beta primer mix. TCRdb reanalysed the 5' RACE reads using MiXCR and keeps one entry per CDR3 protein. The sample holds 450,000 to 650,000 distinct CDR3 sequences, about 24% seen once. Another study also made use of these data, one on T cells of mothers and their children.

The receptor comes from a boy aged 10-17 years in good health. V usage is TRBV12-3 or TRBV12-4 and J usage is TRBJ1-1; D not certain. Input material: blood. CDR3 loop: CASSSSSREAFF. CDR3 DNA: TGTGCCAGCAGCTCCTCAAGTCGTGAAGCTTTCTTT.